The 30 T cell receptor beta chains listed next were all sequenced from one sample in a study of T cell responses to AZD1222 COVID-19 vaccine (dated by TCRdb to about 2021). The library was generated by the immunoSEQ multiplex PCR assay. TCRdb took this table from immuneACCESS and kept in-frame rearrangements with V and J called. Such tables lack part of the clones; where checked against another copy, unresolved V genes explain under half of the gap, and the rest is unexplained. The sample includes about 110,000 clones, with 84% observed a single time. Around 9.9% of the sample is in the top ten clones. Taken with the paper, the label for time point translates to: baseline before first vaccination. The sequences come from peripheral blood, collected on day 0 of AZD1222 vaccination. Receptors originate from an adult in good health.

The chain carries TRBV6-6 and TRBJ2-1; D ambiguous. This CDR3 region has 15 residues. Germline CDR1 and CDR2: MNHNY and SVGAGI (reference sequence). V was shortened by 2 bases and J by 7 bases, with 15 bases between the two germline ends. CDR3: CASSYAPTVSNEQFF. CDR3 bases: TGTGCCAGCAGTTACGCCCCCACAGTGTCGAATGAGCAGTTCTTC.

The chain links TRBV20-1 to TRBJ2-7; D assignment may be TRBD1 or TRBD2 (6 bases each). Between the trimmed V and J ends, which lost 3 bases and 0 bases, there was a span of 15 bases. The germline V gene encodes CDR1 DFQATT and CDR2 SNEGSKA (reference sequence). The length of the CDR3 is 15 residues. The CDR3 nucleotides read TGCAGTGCTAGTGCCCGGAGGGGGTTCTCCTACGAGCAGTACTTC. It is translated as CSASARRGFSYEQYF.

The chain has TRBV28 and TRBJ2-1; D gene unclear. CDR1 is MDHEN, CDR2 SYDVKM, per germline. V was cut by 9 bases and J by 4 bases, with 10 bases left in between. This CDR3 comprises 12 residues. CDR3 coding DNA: TGTGCCAGTTATGGGCGGTACAATGAGCAGTTCTTC. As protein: CASYGRYNEQFF. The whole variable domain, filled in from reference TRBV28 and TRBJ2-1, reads DVKVTQSSRYLVKRTGEKVFLECVQDMDHENMFWYRQDPGLGLRLIYFSYDVKMKEKGDIPEGYSVSREKKERFSLILESASTNQTSMYLCASYGRYNEQFFGPGTRLTVL.

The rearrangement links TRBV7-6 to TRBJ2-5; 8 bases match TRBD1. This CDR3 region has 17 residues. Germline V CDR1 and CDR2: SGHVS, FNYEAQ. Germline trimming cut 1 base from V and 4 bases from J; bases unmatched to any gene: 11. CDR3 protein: CASSLVHQGAPGETQYF. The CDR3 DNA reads TGTGCCAGCAGCTTAGTTCACCAGGGGGCGCCGGGAGAGACCCAGTACTTC.

In DNA, the CDR3 is TGTGCCATTACCCAAACCTCACCCCCGGGAGAGCAGTACTTC. This encodes CAITQTSPPGEQYF. This chain links TRBV28 with TRBJ2-7, with a tentative D call TRBD2 (5 bases). Germline V CDR1 and CDR2: MDHEN, SYDVKM. V lost 10 bases to trimming and J lost 7 bases, with 23 bases between them. CDR3 length: 14 residues.

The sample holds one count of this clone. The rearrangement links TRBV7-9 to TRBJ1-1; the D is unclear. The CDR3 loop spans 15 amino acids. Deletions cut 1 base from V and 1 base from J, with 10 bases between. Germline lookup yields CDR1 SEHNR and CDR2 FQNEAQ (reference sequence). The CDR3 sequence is CASSLGTGWNTEAFF. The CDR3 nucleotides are TGTGCCAGCAGCTTAGGAACGGGGTGGAACACTGAAGCTTTCTTT.

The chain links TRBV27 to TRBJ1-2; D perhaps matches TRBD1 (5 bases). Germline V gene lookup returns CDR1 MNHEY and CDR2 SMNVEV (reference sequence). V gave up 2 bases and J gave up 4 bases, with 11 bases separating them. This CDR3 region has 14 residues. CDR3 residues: CASSLGDGSYGYTF. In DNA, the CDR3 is TGTGCCAGCAGTTTAGGGGACGGCAGCTATGGCTACACCTTC.

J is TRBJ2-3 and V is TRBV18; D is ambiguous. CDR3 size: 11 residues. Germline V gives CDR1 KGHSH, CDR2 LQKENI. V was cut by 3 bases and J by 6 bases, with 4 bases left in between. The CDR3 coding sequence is TGTGCCAGCTCACCCAAGGATACGCAGTATTTT. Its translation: CASSPKDTQYF.

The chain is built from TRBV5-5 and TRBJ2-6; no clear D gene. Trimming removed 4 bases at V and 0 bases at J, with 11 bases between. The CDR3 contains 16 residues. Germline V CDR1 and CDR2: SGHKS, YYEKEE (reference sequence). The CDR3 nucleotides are TGTGCCAGCAGCCTCGGTCCTAGCTCTGGGGCCAACGTCCTGACTTTC. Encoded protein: CASSLGPSSGANVLTF.

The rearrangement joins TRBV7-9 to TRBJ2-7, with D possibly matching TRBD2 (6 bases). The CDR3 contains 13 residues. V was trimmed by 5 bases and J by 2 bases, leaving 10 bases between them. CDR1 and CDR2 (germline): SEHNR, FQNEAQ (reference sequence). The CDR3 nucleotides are TGTGCCAGCAGCCCCCGCGGGACCTACGAGCAGTACTTC. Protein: CASSPRGTYEQYF.

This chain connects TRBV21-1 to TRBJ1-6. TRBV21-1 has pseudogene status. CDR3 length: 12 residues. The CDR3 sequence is CASSKVRPPLHF. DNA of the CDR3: TGTGCCAGCAGCAAAGTTAGGCCACCCCTCCACTTT.

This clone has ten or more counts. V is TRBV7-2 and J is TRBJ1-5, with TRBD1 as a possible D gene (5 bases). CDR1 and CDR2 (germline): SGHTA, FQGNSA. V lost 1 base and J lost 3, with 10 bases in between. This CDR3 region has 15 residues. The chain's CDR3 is CASSLEGAYNQPQHF. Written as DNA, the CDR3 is TGTGCCAGCAGCTTAGAAGGGGCCTACAATCAGCCCCAGCATTTT.

CDR3 loop: CASRSGQGAKVHEKLFF. The CDR3 DNA reads TGTGCCAGCAGAAGTGGGCAGGGGGCGAAAGTTCATGAAAAACTGTTTTTT. The chain carries TRBV2 and TRBJ1-4, with TRBD1 identical over 8 bases. The V gene end was trimmed by 6 bases and the J gene end by 6 bases; junction bases not matched to a gene: 15. Germline loops: CDR1 SNHLY, CDR2 FYNNEI. The CDR3 totals 17 residues.

CDR3 nucleotides: TGTGCCAGCAGCTTATTTCCGGGACAGCCGTACGAGCAGTACTTC. Its protein product is CASSLFPGQPYEQYF. V gene TRBV7-6 combines with J gene TRBJ2-7, with TRBD1 matching 7 bases. The CDR3 is made up of 15 amino acids. CDR1 is SGHVS, CDR2 FNYEAQ, per germline. J gave up 4 bases and V 2 bases, and 8 bases lay outside the gene matches.

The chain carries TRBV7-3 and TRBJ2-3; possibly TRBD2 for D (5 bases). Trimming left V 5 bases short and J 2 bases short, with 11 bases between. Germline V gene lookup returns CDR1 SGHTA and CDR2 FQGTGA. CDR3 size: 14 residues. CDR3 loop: CASSASGPTDTQYF. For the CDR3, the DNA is TGTGCCAGCAGCGCCAGCGGACCCACAGATACGCAGTATTTT.

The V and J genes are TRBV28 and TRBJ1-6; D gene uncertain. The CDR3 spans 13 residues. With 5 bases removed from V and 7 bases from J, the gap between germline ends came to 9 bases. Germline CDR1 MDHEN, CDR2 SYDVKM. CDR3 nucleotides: TGTGCCAGCAGTGAGGTTAGAAATTCACCCCTCCACTTT. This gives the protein CASSEVRNSPLHF.

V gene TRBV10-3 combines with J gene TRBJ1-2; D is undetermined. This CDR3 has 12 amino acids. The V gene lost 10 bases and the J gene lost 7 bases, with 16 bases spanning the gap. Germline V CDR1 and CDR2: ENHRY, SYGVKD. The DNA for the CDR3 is TGTGCCACGGAGGACCGGGGAAGTGGCTACACCTTC. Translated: CATEDRGSGYTF.

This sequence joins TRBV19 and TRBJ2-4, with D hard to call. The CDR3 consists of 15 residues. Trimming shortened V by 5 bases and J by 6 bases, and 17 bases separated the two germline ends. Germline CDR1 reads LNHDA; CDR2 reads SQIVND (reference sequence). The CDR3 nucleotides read TGTGCCAGTAGTCCCAGTGGAGTTCGTAGAAACATTCAGTACTTC. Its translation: CASSPSGVRRNIQYF.

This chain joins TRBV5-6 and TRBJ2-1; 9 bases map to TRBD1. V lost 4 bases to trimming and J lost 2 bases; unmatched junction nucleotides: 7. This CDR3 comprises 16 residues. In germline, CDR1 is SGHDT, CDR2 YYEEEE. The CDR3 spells CASSRGWDRAYNEQFF. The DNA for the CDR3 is TGTGCCAGCAGCAGGGGGTGGGACAGGGCCTACAATGAGCAGTTCTTC.

The CDR3 region has the DNA TGCGCCAGCAGCCTCGCGCTAGCGTCCTTTAGCACAGATACGCAGTATTTT. This sequence encodes CASSLALASFSTDTQYF. The V gene is TRBV4-3, the J gene TRBJ2-3, with D perhaps TRBD2 (6 bases). V lost 4 bases, J lost 0 bases, and 17 bases lay in between. Per the germline V gene, CDR1 is LGHNA and CDR2 is YSLEER. This CDR3 has 17 amino acids.

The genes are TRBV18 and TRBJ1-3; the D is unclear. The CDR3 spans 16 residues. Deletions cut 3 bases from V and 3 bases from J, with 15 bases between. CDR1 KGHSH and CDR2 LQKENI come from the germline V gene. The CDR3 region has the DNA TGTGCCAGCTCACCTCCGGGCATTAGACGTGGAAACACCATATATTTT. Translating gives CASSPPGIRRGNTIYF.

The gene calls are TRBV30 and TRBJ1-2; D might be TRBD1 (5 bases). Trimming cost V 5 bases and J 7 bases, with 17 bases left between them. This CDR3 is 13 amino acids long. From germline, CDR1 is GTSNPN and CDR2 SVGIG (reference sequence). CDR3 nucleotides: TGTGCCTGGGGTCCCCTGGGGGAGAGTGGCTACACCTTC. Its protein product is CAWGPLGESGYTF.

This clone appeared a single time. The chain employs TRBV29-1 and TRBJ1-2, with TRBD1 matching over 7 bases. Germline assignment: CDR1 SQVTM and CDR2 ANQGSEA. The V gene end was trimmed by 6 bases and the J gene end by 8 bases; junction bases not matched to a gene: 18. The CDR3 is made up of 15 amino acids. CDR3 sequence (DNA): TGCAGCGTCCCCTCGCTGGGCAGGGGGTATTTGGGCTACACCTTC. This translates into CSVPSLGRGYLGYTF.

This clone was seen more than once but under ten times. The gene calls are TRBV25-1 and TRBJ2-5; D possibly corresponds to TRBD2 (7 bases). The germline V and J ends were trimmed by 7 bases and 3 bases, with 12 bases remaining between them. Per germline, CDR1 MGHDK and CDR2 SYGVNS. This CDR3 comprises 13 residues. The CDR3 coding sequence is TGTGCCAGCAACCGAGGGGGGGAAGAGACCCAGTACTTC. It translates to CASNRGGEETQYF.

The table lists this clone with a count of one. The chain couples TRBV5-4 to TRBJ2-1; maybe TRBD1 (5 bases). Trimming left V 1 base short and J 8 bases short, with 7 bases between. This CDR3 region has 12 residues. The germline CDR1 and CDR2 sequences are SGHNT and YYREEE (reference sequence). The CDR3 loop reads CASSLRQYEQFF. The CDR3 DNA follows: TGTGCCAGCAGCTTGCGACAGTATGAGCAGTTCTTC.

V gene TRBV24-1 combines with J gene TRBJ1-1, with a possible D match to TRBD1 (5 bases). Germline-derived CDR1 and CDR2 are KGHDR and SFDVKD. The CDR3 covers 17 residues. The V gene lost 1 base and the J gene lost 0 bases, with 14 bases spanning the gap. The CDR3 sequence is CATSDLSARGLNTEAFF. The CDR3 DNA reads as TGTGCCACCAGTGATTTATCCGCGAGGGGCTTGAACACTGAAGCTTTCTTT.

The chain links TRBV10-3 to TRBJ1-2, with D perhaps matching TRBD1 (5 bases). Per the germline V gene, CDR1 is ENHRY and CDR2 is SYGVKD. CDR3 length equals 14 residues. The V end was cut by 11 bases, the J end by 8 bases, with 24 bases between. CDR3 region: CAALSGQGGYGYTF. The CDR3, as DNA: TGTGCCGCCCTATCGGGGCAGGGAGGGTACGGCTACACCTTC.

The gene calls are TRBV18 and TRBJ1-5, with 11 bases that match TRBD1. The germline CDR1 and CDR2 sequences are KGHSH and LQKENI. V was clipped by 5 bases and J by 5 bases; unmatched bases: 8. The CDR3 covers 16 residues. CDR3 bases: TGTGCCAGCTCATCGGGACAGGGGGTTCGGGATCAGCCCCAGCATTTT. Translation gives CASSSGQGVRDQPQHF.

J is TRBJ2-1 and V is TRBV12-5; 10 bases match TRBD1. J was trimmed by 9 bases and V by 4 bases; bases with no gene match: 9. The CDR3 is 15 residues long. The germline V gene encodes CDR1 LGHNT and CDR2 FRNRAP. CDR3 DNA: TGTGCTAGTGGTTCAGCGACAGGGGGCTATGGTGAGCAGTTCTTC. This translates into CASGSATGGYGEQFF. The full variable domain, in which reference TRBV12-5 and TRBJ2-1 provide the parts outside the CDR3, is DARVTQTPRHKVTEMGQEVTMRCQPILGHNTVFWYRQTMMQGLELLAYFRNRAPLDDSGMPKDRFSAEMPDATLATLKIQPSEPRDSAVYFCASGSATGGYGEQFFGPGTRLTVL.

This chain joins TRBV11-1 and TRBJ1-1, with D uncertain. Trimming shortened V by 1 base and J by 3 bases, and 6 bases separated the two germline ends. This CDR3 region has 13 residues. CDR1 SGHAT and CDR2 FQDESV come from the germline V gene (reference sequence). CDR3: CASSLVRDTEAFF. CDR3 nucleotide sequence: TGTGCCAGCAGCTTAGTAAGGGACACTGAAGCTTTCTTT. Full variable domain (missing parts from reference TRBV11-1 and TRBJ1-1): EAEVAQSPRYKITEKSQAVAFWCDPISGHATLYWYRQILGQGPELLVQFQDESVVDDSQLPKDRFSAERLKGVDSTLKIQPAELGDSAMYLCASSLVRDTEAFFGQGTRLTVV.